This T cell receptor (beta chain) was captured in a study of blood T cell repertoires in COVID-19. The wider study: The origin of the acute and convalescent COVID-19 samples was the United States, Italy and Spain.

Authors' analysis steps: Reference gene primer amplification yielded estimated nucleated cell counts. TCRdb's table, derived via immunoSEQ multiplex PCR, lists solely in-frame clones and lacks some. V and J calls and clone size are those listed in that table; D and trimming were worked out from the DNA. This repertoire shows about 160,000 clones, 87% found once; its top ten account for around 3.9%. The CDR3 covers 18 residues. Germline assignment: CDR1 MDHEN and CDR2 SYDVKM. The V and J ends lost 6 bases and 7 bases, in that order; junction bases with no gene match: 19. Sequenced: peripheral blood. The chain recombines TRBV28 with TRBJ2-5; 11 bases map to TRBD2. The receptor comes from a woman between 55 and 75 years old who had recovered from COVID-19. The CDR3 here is CASSGSGLAGGPVGTQYF. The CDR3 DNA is TGTGCCAGCAGCGGAAGCGGGCTAGCGGGGGGTCCTGTCGGGACCCAGTACTTC.